Sequencing of this TCR beta chain was carried out in a study of identical twins. CDR1 is SEHNR and CDR2 is FQNEAQ in the germline V gene (reference sequence). Trimming shortened V by 0 bases and J by 5 bases, and 20 bases separated the two germline ends. The CDR3 sequence is 17 residues long. Template switching introduced a universal primer site, and the cDNA bore unique molecular identifiers. One entry per CDR3 protein results from TCRdb running MiXCR on the 5' RACE reads. Of fewer than 900,000 distinct CDR3 sequences listed, roughly 20% are singletons. Points on this clonotype: Its antigen is as yet unknown.

Study-wide results and caveats: Out-of-frame alpha sequences that twins shared showed excess low generation probability. Within cord blood, abundant beta clonotypes carried fewer insertions, but memory repertoires showed no such trend. There was more out-of-frame TCR alpha sharing in monozygotic twins than models estimated.

Separately, the same data were catalogued under a study of T cells expressing NK-cell markers.

The source of this sequence is a woman in her late teens or twenties in good health. This sequence joins TRBV7-9 and TRBJ2-7; perhaps TRBD2 as D (6 bases). Sequenced input: PBMCs. CDR3 nucleotides: TGTGCCAGCAGCTTAGCGTCGTCCTGGGGGGTATCCAACGAGCAGTACTTC. It yields the protein CASSLASSWGVSNEQYF.